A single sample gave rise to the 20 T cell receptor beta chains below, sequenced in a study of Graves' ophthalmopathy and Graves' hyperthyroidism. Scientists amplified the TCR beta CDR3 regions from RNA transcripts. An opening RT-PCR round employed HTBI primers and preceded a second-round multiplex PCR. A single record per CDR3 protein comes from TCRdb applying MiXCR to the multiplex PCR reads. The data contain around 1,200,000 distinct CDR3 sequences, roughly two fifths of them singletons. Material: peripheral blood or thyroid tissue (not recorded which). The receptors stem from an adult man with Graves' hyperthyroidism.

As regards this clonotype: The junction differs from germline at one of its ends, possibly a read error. The CDR3 protein is CASGAFYYGYTF. The CDR3 region has the DNA TGTGCCAGCGGAGCTTTTTACTATGGCTACACCTTC. J is TRBJ1-2 and V is TRBV10-2; D unclear. The V gene's germline CDR1 is WSHSY and CDR2 SAAADI. This CDR3 has 12 residues.

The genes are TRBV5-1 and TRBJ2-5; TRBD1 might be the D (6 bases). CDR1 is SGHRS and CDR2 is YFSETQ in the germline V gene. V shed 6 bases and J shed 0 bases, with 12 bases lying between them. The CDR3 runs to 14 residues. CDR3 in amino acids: CASTWDTDQETQYF. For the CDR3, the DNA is TGCGCCAGCACCTGGGACACCGACCAAGAGACCCAGTACTTC.

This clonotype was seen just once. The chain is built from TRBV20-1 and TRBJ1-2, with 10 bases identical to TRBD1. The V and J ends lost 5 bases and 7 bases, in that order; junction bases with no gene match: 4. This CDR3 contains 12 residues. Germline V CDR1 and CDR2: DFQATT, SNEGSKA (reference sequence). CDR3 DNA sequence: TGCAGTGCTCCGGACAGGGGGATTGGCTACACCTTC. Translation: CSAPDRGIGYTF.

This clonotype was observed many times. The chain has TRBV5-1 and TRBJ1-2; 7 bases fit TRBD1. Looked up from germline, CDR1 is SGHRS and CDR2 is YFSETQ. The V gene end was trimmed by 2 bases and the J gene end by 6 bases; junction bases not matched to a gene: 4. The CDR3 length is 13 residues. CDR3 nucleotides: TGCGCCAGCAGCTTCGACAGGGTCGATGGCTACACCTTC. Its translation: CASSFDRVDGYTF.

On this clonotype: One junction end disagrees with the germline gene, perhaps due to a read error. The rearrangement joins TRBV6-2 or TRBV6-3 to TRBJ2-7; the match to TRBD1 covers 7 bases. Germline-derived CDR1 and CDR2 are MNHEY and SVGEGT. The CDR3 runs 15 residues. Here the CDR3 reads CASSYYYGQVYGQYF. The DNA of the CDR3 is TGTGCCAGCAGTTACTACTACGGACAGGTCTACGGGCAGTACTTC.

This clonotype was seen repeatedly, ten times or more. The CDR3 DNA follows: TGTGCCAGCAGCCCGGACAGGGGCTACCAGCATTTT. It translates to CASSPDRGYQHF. The chain recombines TRBV11-2 with TRBJ1-5, with 9 nucleotides matching TRBD1. Unmatched junction bases numbered 5, after V lost 5 bases and J lost 12 bases. Per germline, CDR1 SGHAT and CDR2 FQNNGV. The CDR3 is 12 amino acids.

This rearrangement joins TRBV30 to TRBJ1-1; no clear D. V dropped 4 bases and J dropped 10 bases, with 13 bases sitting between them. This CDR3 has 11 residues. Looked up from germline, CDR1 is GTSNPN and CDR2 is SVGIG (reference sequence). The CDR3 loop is CAWNRAPGAFF. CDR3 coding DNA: TGTGCCTGGAATAGGGCCCCGGGAGCTTTCTTT. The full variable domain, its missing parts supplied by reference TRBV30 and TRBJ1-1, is SQTIHQWPATLVQPVGSPLSLECTVEGTSNPNLYWYRQAAGRGLQLLFYSVGIGQISSEVPQNLSASRPQDRQFILSSKKLLLSDSGFYLCAWNRAPGAFFGQGTRLTVV.

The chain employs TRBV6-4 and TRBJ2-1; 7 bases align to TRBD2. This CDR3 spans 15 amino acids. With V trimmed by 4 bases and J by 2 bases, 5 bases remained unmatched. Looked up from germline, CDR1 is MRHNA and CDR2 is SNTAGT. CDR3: CASSVASGTYNEQFF. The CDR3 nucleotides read TGTGCCAGCAGTGTCGCTAGCGGTACCTACAATGAGCAGTTCTTC.

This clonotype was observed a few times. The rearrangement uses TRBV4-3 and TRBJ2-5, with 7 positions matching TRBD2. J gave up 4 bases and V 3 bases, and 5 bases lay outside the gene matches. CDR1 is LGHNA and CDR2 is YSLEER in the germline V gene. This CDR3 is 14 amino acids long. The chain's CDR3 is CASSQRGSPETQYF. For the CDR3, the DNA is TGCGCCAGCAGCCAGCGGGGGTCCCCAGAGACCCAGTACTTC.

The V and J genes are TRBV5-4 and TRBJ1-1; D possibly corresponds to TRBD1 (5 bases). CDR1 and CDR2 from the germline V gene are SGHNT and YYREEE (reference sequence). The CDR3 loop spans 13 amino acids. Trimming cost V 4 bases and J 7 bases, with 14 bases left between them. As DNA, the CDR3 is TGTGCCAGCAGCATCGGGACTCTGGATGAAGCTTTCTTT. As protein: CASSIGTLDEAFF.

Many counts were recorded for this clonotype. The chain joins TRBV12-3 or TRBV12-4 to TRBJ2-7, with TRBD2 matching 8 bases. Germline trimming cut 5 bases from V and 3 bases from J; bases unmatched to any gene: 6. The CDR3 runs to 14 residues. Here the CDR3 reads CASSPGLGDYEQYF. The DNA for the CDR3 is TGTGCCAGCAGTCCGGGACTAGGCGACTACGAGCAGTACTTC.

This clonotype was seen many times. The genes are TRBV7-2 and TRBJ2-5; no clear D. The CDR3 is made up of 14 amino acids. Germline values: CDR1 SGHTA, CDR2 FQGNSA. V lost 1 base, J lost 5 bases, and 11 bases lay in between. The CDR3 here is CASSLVGLGETQYF. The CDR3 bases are TGTGCCAGCAGCTTAGTGGGGTTAGGGGAGACCCAGTACTTC. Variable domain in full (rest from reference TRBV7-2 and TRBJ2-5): GAGVSQSPSNKVTEKGKDVELRCDPISGHTALYWYRQSLGQGLEFLIYFQGNSAPDKSGLPSDRFSAERTGGSVSTLTIQRTQQEDSAVYLCASSLVGLGETQYFGPGTRLLVL.

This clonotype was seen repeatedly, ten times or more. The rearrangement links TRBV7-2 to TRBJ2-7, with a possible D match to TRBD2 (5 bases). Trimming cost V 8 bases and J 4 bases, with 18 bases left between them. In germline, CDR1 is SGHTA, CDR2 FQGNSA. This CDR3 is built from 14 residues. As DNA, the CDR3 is TGTGCCAGCCGCCCGCGGGTGCCCCCTTACGAGCAGTACTTC. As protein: CASRPRVPPYEQYF.

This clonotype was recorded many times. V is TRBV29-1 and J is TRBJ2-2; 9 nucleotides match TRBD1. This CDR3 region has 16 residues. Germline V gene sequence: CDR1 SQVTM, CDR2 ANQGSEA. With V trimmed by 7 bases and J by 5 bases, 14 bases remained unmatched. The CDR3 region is CSGAKAQGAMTGELFF. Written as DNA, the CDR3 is TGCAGCGGGGCAAAGGCACAGGGGGCTATGACCGGGGAGCTGTTTTTT.

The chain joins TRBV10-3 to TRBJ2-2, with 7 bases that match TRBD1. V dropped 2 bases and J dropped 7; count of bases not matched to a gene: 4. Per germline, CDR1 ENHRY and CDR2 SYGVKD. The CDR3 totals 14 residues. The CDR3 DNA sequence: TGTGCCATCAGTGAGGGGACAGTTGGCGGGGAGCTGTTTTTT. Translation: CAISEGTVGGELFF.

The CDR3 protein is CSASSREDDEQYF. CDR3 sequence (DNA): TGCAGCGCTTCCTCCCGGGAGGATGACGAGCAGTACTTC. The chain employs TRBV29-1 and TRBJ2-7; 7 positions match TRBD2. The length of the CDR3 is 13 residues. In germline, CDR1 is SQVTM, CDR2 ANQGSEA. The trim removed 7 bases at V and 5 bases at J, leaving 11 bases unmatched.

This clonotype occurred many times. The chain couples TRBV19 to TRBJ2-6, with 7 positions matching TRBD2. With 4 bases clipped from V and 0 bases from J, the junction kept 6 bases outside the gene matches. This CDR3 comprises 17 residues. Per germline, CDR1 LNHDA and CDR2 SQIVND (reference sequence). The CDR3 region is CASSSQTSFSGANVLTF. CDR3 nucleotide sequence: TGTGCCAGTAGTAGCCAGACTAGCTTCTCTGGGGCCAACGTCCTGACTTTC.

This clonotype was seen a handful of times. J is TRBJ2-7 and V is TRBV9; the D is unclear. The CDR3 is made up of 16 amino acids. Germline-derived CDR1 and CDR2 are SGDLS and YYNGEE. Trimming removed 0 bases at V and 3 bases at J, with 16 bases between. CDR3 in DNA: TGTGCCAGCAGCGTAGCCCCCCGACTCCTAATCTACGAGCAGTACTTC. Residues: CASSVAPRLLIYEQYF.

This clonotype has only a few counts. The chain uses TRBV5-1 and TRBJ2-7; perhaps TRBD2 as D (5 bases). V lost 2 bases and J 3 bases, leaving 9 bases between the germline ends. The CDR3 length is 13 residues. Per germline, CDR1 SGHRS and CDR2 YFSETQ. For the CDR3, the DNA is TGCGCCAGCAGCTTCGGGGAGTACTACGAGCAGTACTTC. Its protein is CASSFGEYYEQYF.

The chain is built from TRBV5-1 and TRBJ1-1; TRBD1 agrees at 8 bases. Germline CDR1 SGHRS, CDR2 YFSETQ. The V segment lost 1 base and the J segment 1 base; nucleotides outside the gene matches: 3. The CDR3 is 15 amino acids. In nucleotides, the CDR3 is TGCGCCAGCAGCTTGTTCCAGGGGGCGAACACTGAAGCTTTCTTT. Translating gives CASSLFQGANTEAFF.